This T cell receptor (beta chain) was sequenced during a study of blood T cell repertoires in COVID-19. Background on the study: Donors in the United States, Italy and Spain gave samples during acute or convalescent COVID-19. The cDNA or gDNA used as material had been derived from T cells, B-cell-depleted T cells, or PBMCs.

The study recruited people aged roughly 18 to 100 years across more than 20 US areas. The authors' processing: The assay estimated nucleated cells by amplifying reference gene primers. The method was immunoSEQ multiplex PCR; TCRdb's version includes in-frame clones alone and lacks a portion of them. V, J and clone size derive from that table, while D and trimming were established from the DNA sequence. In the table there are fewer than 350,000 clones, roughly 90% of which are singletons. The sequence was obtained from a woman in her 30s who had been exposed to COVID-19. Source material: PBMCs or T cells enriched from blood (not recorded which).

CDR3 sequence: CASSPPTSGRRGTGELFF. The DNA of the CDR3 is TGTGCCAGCAGCCCCCCGACTAGCGGGAGACGTGGTACCGGGGAGCTGTTTTTT. The chain uses TRBV3-1 (or the pseudogene TRBV3-2) and TRBJ2-2; 12 nucleotides match TRBD2. This CDR3 has 18 amino acids. With V trimmed by 4 bases and J by 5 bases, 11 bases remained unmatched. Per the germline V gene, CDR1 is LGHDT and CDR2 is YNNKEL (reference sequence).